The next 17 T cell receptor beta chains were all read from a single sample in a study of T cell clones after liver transplantation. Repertoires were generated with immunoSEQ multiplex PCR, while TCRdb's copy carries only in-frame clones and drops some. Here the sample spans roughly 67,000 clones, 80% to 95% being singletons. This specimen was CD4+ T cells from blood, taken approximately 26 months after liver transplant. The receptor set was obtained from a human patient who received a liver transplant. Some T cells may be transferred from the graft donor.

The rearrangement joins TRBV7-3 to TRBJ1-2; tentative D call: TRBD1 (5 bases). Germline loops: CDR1 SGHTA, CDR2 FQGTGA. V lost 6 bases and J 8 bases, leaving 22 bases between the germline ends. CDR3 length: 15 amino acids. The CDR3 loop is CASRRRTPPAWGYTF. The CDR3 DNA sequence: TGTGCCAGCAGGCGTCGGACACCCCCAGCCTGGGGCTACACCTTC.

The chain employs TRBV15 and TRBJ1-5, with D possibly being TRBD1 (6 bases). This CDR3 has 15 amino acids. Germline V gene data show CDR1 as LNHNV and CDR2 as YYDKDF (reference sequence). Trimming cost V 5 bases and J 6 bases, with 17 bases left between them. DNA for the CDR3: TGTGCCACCAGCGGACGACAGGTCCCTGGTCAGCCCCAGCATTTT. This encodes CATSGRQVPGQPQHF.

This clone was recorded only once. The J gene is TRBJ2-7, the V gene TRBV5-1, with 8 bases matching TRBD1. Germline V gene sequence: CDR1 SGHRS, CDR2 YFSETQ. The J segment lost 3 bases and the V segment lost 0 bases, leaving 8 bases of the junction unmatched. This CDR3 has 16 residues. The CDR3 DNA sequence: TGCGCCAGCAGCTTGGACCCGGGGACAGGTAACTACGAGCAGTACTTC. Translating gives CASSLDPGTGNYEQYF. Full variable domain (outside the CDR3, taken from reference TRBV5-1 and TRBJ2-7): KAGVTQTPRYLIKTRGQQVTLSCSPISGHRSVSWYQQTPGQGLQFLFEYFSETQRNKGNFPGRFSGRQFSNSRSEMNVSTLELGDSALYLCASSLDPGTGNYEQYFGPGTRLTVT.

The genes are TRBV6-1 and TRBJ2-2; D uncertain. The length of the CDR3 is 15 residues. V was trimmed by 6 bases and J by 6 bases, leaving 17 bases between them. Germline CDR1 reads MNHNS; CDR2 reads SASEGT. CDR3 coding DNA: TGTGCCAGCAGGTGGCAGGCGTCCCTCGCCGGGGAGCTGTTTTTT. Protein sequence: CASRWQASLAGELFF.

The genes are TRBV7-2 and TRBJ2-3; 10 bases are a match to TRBD2. Germline CDR1 and CDR2: SGHTA and FQGNSA. The V gene end was trimmed by 5 bases and the J gene end by 4 bases; junction bases not matched to a gene: 15. The CDR3 runs 18 residues. The CDR3 loop is CASSPWPSGRMVSDTQYF. The CDR3 region has the DNA TGTGCCAGCAGCCCCTGGCCTAGCGGGAGAATGGTATCAGATACGCAGTATTTT.

This chain links TRBV18 with TRBJ1-1; no clear D. V gave up 2 bases and J gave up 3 bases, with 13 bases separating them. The CDR3 has 15 residues. The germline CDR1 and CDR2 sequences are KGHSH and LQKENI. CDR3 sequence reads: CASSPTTGPDTEAFF. CDR3 nucleotide sequence: TGTGCCAGCTCACCAACCACCGGCCCGGACACTGAAGCTTTCTTT.

V gene TRBV14 combines with J gene TRBJ2-5; 8 positions match TRBD2. The V segment lost 4 bases and the J segment 2 bases; nucleotides outside the gene matches: 3. Germline V lookup: CDR1 SGHDN, CDR2 FVKESK. This CDR3 has 14 amino acids. The CDR3 DNA sequence: TGTGCCAGCAGCCCCATAGCGGGACAAGAGACCCAGTACTTC. Its protein product is CASSPIAGQETQYF. Full variable domain (rest looked up from reference TRBV14 and TRBJ2-5): EAGVTQFPSHSVIEKGQTVTLRCDPISGHDNLYWYRRVMGKEIKFLLHFVKESKQDESGMPNNRFLAERTGGTYSTLKVQPAELEDSGVYFCASSPIAGQETQYFGPGTRLLVL.

V is TRBV7-9 and J is TRBJ2-1, with unresolved D. The CDR3 sequence is 15 residues long. The germline V gene has CDR1 SEHNR and CDR2 FQNEAQ (reference sequence). Trimming took off 1 base at V and 8 bases at J, with 15 bases between the two ends. The CDR3 nucleotides read TGTGCCAGCAGCTTAGGAGTACACTCCGAGGATGAGCAGTTCTTC. Translating gives CASSLGVHSEDEQFF.

V and J are TRBV11-3 and TRBJ2-3; 15 bases are shared with TRBD2. Unmatched junction bases numbered 3, after V lost 6 bases and J lost 5 bases. Germline values: CDR1 SGHNT, CDR2 YENEEA. The CDR3 extends over 15 amino acids. CDR3 sequence (DNA): TGTGCCAGCAGTACGGGACTAGCGGGAGGAGATACGCAGTATTTT. Its translation is CASSTGLAGGDTQYF.

J is TRBJ2-3 and V is TRBV29-1; D possibly corresponds to TRBD2 (7 bases). Trimming removed 6 bases at V and 5 bases at J, with 15 bases between. Germline V gene data show CDR1 as SQVTM and CDR2 as ANQGSEA. This CDR3 contains 13 residues. The CDR3, as DNA: TGCAGCGTCAGGGGAGGGAGGAAAGATACGCAGTATTTT. Protein sequence: CSVRGGRKDTQYF.

The V gene is TRBV27, the J gene TRBJ2-7; 7 bases are shared with TRBD1. J was trimmed by 1 base and V by 6 bases; bases with no gene match: 9. The germline V gene encodes CDR1 MNHEY and CDR2 SMNVEV (reference sequence). The CDR3 covers 15 residues. CDR3 sequence (DNA): TGTGCCAGCAGCTCCTGGACAGGTTTATCCTACGAGCAGTACTTC. The encoded protein is CASSSWTGLSYEQYF.

V and J are TRBV18 and TRBJ2-2, with D unresolved. This CDR3 comprises 16 residues. CDR1 and CDR2 (germline): KGHSH, LQKENI. With 1 base removed from V and 4 bases from J, the gap between germline ends came to 13 bases. CDR3 sequence: CASSPRRQSFTGELFF. DNA of the CDR3: TGTGCCAGCTCACCACGTCGTCAGAGTTTCACCGGGGAGCTGTTTTTT. Full variable domain (missing parts from reference TRBV18 and TRBJ2-2): NAGVMQNPRHLVRRRGQEARLRCSPMKGHSHVYWYRQLPEEGLKFMVYLQKENIIDESGMPKERFSAEFPKEGPSILRIQQVVRGDSAAYFCASSPRRQSFTGELFFGEGSRLTVL.

This clone came up a few times. The chain links TRBV9 to TRBJ1-1; D gene unclear. With 3 bases removed from V and 0 bases from J, the gap between germline ends came to 12 bases. Germline CDR1 and CDR2: SGDLS and YYNGEE. The CDR3 loop spans 15 amino acids. CDR3 loop: CASSESTSMNTEAFF. CDR3 coding DNA: TGTGCCAGCAGCGAGTCGACATCCATGAACACTGAAGCTTTCTTT.

The genes are TRBV6-5 and TRBJ1-5, with 7 positions matching TRBD1. CDR3 length: 14 amino acids. Per germline, CDR1 MNHEY and CDR2 SVGAGI. After removal of 4 bases from V and 6 bases from J, the junction contained 6 bases not matched to a gene. The CDR3 coding sequence is TGTGCCAGCAGTTCTGGACAGGCTGGTCAGCCCCAGCATTTT. This translates into CASSSGQAGQPQHF.

The chain carries TRBV28 and TRBJ1-5, with a tentative D call TRBD1 (5 bases). V lost 2 bases, J lost 5 bases, and 13 bases lay in between. Germline V gene lookup returns CDR1 MDHEN and CDR2 SYDVKM. This CDR3 spans 15 amino acids. CDR3 region: CASSLLAQGDQPQHF. The CDR3 coding sequence is TGTGCCAGCAGTTTACTGGCTCAAGGGGATCAGCCCCAGCATTTT.

The V gene is TRBV7-2, the J gene TRBJ2-3; weak D call: TRBD2 (6 bases). CDR3 length equals 12 residues. The V gene lost 4 bases and the J gene lost 9 bases, with 11 bases spanning the gap. Germline assignment: CDR1 SGHTA and CDR2 FQGNSA. CDR3 nucleotide sequence: TGTGCCAGCAGCTCCGCGGGACTCACGCAGTATTTT. This encodes CASSSAGLTQYF.

The CDR3 region has the DNA TGTGCCAGCAGCTTATCGGGAACCTACGAGCAGTACTTC. The encoded protein is CASSLSGTYEQYF. The chain joins TRBV7-2 to TRBJ2-7; a possible D gene is TRBD2 (5 bases). Germline loops: CDR1 SGHTA, CDR2 FQGNSA. Trimming pared 2 bases from V and 2 bases from J, leaving 7 bases between. The CDR3 runs to 13 residues.